The present TCR beta chain was sequenced within a study of identical twins. TCRdb independently ran MiXCR on the 5' RACE reads; one entry per CDR3 protein. The table has hundreds of thousands of distinct CDR3 sequences, around 20% seen once; the top ten hold over 4%. Germline-derived CDR1 and CDR2 are MNHEY and SVGEGT. The ends lost 4 bases at V and 5 bases at J; junction bases unmatched: 12. This CDR3 contains 17 residues. This sample also belongs to another study, concerning T cells expressing NK-cell markers.

This receptor was identified in a woman between 18 and 29 years old in good health. Sequenced: PBMCs. The chain is built from TRBV6-2 or TRBV6-3 and TRBJ1-5, with 9 bases that match TRBD1. As DNA, the CDR3 is TGTGCCAGCAGTTTACCTACAGGGGGCGTGAGACATCAGCCCCAGCATTTT. Translated, it gives CASSLPTGGVRHQPQHF.